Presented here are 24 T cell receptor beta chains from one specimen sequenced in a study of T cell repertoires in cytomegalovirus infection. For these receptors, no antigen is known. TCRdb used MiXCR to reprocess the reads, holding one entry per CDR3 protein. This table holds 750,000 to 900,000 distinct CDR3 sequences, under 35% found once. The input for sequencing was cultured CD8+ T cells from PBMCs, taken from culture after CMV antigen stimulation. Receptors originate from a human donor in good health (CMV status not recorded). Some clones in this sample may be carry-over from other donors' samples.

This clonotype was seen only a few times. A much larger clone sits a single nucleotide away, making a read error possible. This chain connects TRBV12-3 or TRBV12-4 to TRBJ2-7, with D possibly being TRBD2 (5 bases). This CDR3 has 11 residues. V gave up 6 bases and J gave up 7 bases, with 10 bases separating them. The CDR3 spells CASSFPGEQYF. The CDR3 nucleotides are TGTGCCAGCAGCTTCCCGGGGGAGCAGTACTTC.

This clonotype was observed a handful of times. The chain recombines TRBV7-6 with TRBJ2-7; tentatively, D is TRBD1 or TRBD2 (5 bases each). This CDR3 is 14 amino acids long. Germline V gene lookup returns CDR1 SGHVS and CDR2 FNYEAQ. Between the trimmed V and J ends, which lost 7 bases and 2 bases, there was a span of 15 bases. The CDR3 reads CASTPPGPTYEQYF. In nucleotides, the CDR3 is TGTGCCAGCACCCCACCGGGGCCGACCTACGAGCAGTACTTC.

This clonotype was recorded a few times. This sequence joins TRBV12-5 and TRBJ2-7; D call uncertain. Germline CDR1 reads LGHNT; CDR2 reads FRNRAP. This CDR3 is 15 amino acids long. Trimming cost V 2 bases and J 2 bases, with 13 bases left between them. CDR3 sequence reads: CASGLPPETPYEQYV. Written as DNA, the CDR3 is TGTGCTAGTGGTTTGCCACCGGAGACCCCCTACGAGCAGTACGTC.

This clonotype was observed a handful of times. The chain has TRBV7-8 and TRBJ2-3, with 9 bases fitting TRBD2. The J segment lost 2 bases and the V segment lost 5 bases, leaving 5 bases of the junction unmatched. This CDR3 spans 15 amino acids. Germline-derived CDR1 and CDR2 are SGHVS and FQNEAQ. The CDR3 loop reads CASSNRGGDTDTQYF. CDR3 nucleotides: TGTGCCAGCAGCAACCGCGGGGGGGACACAGATACGCAGTATTTT.

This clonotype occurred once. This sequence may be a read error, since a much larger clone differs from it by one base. The DNA for the CDR3 is TGTGTCAGTAGTATAGCGAACGAGCAGTACTTC. Translated, it gives CVSSIANEQYF. V usage is TRBV19 and J usage is TRBJ2-7; a weak D match, TRBD2 (5 bases). The germline CDR1 and CDR2 sequences are LNHDA and SQIVND (reference sequence). The CDR3 is made up of 11 amino acids.

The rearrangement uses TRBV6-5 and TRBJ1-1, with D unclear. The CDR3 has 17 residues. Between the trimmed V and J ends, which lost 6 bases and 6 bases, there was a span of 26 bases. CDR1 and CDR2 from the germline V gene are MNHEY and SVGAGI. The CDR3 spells CASSPATFLSPIPEAFF. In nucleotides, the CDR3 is TGTGCCAGCAGCCCCGCAACTTTCCTCAGCCCCATCCCTGAAGCTTTCTTT.

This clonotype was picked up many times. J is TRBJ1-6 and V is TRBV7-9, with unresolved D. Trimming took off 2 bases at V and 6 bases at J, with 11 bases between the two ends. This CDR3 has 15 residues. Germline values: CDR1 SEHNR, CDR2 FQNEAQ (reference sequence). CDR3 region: CASSLKSGVNSPLHF. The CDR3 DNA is TGTGCCAGCAGCTTAAAGTCCGGTGTTAATTCACCCCTCCACTTT. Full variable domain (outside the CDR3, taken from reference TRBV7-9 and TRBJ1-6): DTGVSQNPRHKITKRGQNVTFRCDPISEHNRLYWYRQTLGQGPEFLTYFQNEAQLEKSRLLSDRFSAERPKGSFSTLEIQRTEQGDSAMYLCASSLKSGVNSPLHFGNGTRLTVT.

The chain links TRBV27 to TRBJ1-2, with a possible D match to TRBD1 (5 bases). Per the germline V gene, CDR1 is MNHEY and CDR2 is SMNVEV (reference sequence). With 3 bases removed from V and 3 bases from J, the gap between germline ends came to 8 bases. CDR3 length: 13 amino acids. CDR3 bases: TGTGCCAGCAGTTTCAGGGTTGACTATGGCTACACCTTC. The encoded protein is CASSFRVDYGYTF.

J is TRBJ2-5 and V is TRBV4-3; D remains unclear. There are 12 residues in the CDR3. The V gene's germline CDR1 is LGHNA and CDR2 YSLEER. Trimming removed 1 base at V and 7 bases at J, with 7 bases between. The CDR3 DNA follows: TGCGCCAGCAGCCAAGGATGGGGGACCCAGTACTTC. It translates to CASSQGWGTQYF.

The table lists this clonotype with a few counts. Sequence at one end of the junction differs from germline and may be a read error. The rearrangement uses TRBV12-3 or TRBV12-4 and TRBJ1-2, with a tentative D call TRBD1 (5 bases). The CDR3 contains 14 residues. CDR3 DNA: TGTGCCAGCAGTTTAGGACAGATAACCGATTACCTTTGCTTC. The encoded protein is CASSLGQITDYLCF.

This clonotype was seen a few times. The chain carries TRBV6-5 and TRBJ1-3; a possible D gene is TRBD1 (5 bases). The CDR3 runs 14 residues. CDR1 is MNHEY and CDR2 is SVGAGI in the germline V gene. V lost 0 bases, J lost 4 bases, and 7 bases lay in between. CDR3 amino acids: CASSYSPGGNTIYF. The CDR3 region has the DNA TGTGCCAGCAGTTACTCCCCAGGGGGAAACACCATATATTTT.

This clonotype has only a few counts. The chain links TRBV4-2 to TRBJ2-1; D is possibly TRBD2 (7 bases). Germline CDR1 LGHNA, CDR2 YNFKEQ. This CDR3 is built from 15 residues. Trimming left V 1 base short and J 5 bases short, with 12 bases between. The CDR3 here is CASSQAGGANNEQFF. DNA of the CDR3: TGTGCCAGCAGCCAAGCTGGGGGGGCTAACAATGAGCAGTTCTTC.

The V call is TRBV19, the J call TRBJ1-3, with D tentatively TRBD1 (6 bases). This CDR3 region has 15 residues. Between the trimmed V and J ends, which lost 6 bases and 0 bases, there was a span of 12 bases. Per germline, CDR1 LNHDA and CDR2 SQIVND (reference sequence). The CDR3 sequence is CASSPDRNSGNTIYF. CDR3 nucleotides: TGTGCCAGTAGCCCCGACAGGAACTCTGGAAACACCATATATTTT.

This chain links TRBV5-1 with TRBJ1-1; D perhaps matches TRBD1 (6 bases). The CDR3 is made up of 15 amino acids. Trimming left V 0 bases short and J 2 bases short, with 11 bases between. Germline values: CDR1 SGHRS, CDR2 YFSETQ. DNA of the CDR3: TGCGCCAGCAGCTTGGAATGGGGGGCTAACACTGAAGCTTTCTTT. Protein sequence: CASSLEWGANTEAFF. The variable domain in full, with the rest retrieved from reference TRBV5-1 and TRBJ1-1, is KAGVTQTPRYLIKTRGQQVTLSCSPISGHRSVSWYQQTPGQGLQFLFEYFSETQRNKGNFPGRFSGRQFSNSRSEMNVSTLELGDSALYLCASSLEWGANTEAFFGQGTRLTVV.

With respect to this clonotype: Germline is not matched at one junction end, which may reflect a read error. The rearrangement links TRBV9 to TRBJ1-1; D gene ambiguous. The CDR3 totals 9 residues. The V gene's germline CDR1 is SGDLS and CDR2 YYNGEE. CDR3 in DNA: TGTGCCAGCAACAATGAAGCTTTCTTT. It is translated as CASNNEAFF.

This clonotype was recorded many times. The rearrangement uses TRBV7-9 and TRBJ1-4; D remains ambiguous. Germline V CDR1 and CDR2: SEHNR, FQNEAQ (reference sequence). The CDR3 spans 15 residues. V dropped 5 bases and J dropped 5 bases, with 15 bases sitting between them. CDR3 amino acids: CASSQLRERNEKLFF. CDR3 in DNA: TGTGCCAGCAGCCAGCTAAGGGAGAGGAATGAAAAACTGTTTTTT. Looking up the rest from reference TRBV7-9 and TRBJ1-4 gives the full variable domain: DTGVSQNPRHKITKRGQNVTFRCDPISEHNRLYWYRQTLGQGPEFLTYFQNEAQLEKSRLLSDRFSAERPKGSFSTLEIQRTEQGDSAMYLCASSQLRERNEKLFFGSGTQLSVL.

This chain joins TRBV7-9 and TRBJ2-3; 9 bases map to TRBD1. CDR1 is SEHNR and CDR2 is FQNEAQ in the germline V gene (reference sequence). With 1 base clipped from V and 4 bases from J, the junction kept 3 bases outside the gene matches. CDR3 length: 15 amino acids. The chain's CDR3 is CASSLVGQGADTQYF. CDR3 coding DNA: TGTGCCAGCAGCTTAGTGGGACAGGGCGCAGATACGCAGTATTTT.

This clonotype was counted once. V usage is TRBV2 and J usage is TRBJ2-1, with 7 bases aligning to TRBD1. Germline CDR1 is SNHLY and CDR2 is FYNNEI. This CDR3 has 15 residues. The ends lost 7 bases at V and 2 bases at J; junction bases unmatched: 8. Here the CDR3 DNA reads TGTGCCAGCACCGAGGGGGCTTGGCCCTACAATGAGCAGTTCTTC. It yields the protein CASTEGAWPYNEQFF.

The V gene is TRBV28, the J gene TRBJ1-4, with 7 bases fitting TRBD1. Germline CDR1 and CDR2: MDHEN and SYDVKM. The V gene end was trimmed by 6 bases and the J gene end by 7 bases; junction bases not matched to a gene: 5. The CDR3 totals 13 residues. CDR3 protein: CASSPDRVEKLFF. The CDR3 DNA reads TGTGCCAGCAGCCCAGACAGGGTTGAAAAACTGTTTTTT. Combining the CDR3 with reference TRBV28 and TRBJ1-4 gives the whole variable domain DVKVTQSSRYLVKRTGEKVFLECVQDMDHENMFWYRQDPGLGLRLIYFSYDVKMKEKGDIPEGYSVSREKKERFSLILESASTNQTSMYLCASSPDRVEKLFFGSGTQLSVL.

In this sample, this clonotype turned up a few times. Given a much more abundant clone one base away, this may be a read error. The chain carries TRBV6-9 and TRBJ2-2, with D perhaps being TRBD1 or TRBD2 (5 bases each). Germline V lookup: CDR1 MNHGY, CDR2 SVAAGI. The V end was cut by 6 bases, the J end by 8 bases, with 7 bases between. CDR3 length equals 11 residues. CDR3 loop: CASREGGELFF. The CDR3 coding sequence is TGTGCCAGCAGAGAGGGGGGGGAGCTGTTTTTT.

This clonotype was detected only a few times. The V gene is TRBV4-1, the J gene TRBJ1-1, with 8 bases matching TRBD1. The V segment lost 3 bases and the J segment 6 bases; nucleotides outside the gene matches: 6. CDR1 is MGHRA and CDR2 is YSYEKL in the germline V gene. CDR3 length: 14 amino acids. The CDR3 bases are TGCGCCAGCAGCCATCGACAGGGGTTACCTGAAGCTTTCTTT. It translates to CASSHRQGLPEAFF.

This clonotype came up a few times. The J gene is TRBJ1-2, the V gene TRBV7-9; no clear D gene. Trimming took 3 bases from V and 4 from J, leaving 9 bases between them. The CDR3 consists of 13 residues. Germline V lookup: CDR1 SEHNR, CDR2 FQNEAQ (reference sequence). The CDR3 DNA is TGTGCCAGCAGCTTTGGGGAAATCTATGGCTACACCTTC. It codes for CASSFGEIYGYTF. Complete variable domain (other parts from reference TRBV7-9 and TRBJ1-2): DTGVSQNPRHKITKRGQNVTFRCDPISEHNRLYWYRQTLGQGPEFLTYFQNEAQLEKSRLLSDRFSAERPKGSFSTLEIQRTEQGDSAMYLCASSFGEIYGYTFGSGTRLTVV.

The CDR3 DNA is TGTGCCAGCAGCTCCCGCATAACCCACACCGGGGAGCTGTTTTTT. It encodes CASSSRITHTGELFF. The rearrangement uses TRBV2 and TRBJ2-2; D is unclear. This CDR3 contains 15 residues. V was trimmed by 6 bases and J by 3 bases, leaving 14 bases between them. Per germline, CDR1 SNHLY and CDR2 FYNNEI.

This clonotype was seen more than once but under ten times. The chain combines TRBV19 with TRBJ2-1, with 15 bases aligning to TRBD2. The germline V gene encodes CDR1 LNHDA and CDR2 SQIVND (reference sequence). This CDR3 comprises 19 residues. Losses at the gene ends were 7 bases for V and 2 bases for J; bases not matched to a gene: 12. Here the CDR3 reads CASTKGGLAGGQPYNEQFF. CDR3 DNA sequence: TGTGCCAGTACCAAAGGGGGACTAGCGGGGGGCCAACCCTACAATGAGCAGTTCTTC.